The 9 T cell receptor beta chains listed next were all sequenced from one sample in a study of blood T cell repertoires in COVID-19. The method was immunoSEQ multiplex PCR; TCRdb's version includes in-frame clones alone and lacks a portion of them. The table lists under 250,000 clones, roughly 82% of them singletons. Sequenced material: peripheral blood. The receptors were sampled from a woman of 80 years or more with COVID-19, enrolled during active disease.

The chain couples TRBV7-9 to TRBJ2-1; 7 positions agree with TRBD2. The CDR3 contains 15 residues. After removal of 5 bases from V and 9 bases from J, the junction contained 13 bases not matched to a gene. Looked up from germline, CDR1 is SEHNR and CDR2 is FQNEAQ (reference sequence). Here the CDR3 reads CASSIAGAGRSEQFF. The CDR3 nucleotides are TGTGCCAGCAGCATTGCGGGAGCGGGGAGGTCTGAGCAGTTCTTC.

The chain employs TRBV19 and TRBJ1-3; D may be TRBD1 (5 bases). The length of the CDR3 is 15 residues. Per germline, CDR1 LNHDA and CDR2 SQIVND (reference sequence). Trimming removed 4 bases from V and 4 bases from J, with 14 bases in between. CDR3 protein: CASSSRRGEGNTIYF. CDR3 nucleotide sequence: TGTGCCAGTAGTAGTCGACGGGGGGAAGGAAACACCATATATTTT.

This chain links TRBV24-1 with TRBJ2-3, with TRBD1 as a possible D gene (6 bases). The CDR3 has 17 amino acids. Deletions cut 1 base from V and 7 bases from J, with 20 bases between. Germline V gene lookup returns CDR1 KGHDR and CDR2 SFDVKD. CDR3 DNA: TGTGCCACCAGTGATTTATTGGCAGGGGATTTTTGGAATACGCAGTATTTT. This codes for CATSDLLAGDFWNTQYF.

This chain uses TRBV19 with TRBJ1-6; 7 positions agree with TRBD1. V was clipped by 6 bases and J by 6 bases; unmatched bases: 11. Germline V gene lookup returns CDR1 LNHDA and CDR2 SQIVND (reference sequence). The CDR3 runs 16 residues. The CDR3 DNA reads TGTGCCAGTAGGGAAGTGATCGGGACAGTTAATTCACCCCTCCACTTT. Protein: CASREVIGTVNSPLHF.

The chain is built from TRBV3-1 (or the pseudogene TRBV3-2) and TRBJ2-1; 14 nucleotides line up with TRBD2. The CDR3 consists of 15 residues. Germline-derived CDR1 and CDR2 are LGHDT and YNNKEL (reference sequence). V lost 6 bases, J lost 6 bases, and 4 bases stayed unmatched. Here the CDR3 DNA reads TGTGCCAGCAGGTCGACTAGCGGGGGGGCCAATGAGCAGTTCTTC. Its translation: CASRSTSGGANEQFF.

The CDR3 bases are TGTGCCAGCGGGACTAGCGGGGGGGCCCGAGGCAATGAGCAGTTCTTC. It is translated as CASGTSGGARGNEQFF. The chain employs TRBV28 and TRBJ2-1; 16 bases line up with TRBD2. This CDR3 spans 16 amino acids. Germline-derived CDR1 and CDR2 are MDHEN and SYDVKM. The V and J ends lost 8 bases and 6 bases, in that order; junction bases with no gene match: 7.

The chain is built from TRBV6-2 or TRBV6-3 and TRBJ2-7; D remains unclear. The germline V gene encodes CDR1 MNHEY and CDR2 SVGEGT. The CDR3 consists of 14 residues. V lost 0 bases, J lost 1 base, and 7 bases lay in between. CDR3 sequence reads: CASSYSTVSYEQYF. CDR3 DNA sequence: TGTGCCAGCAGTTACTCCACAGTATCCTACGAGCAGTACTTC.

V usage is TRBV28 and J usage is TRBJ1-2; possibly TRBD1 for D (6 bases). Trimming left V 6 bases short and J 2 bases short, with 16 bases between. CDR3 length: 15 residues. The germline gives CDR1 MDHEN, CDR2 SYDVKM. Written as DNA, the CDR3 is TGTGCCAGCAGGGCACAGGGTGTCGAAAACTATGGCTACACCTTC. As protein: CASRAQGVENYGYTF.

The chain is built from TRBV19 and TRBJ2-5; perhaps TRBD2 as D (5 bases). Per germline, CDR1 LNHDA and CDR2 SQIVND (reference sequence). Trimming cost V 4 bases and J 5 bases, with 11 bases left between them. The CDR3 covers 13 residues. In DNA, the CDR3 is TGTGCCAGTAGTAGCCATCGAGGGGAGACCCAGTACTTC. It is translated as CASSSHRGETQYF.